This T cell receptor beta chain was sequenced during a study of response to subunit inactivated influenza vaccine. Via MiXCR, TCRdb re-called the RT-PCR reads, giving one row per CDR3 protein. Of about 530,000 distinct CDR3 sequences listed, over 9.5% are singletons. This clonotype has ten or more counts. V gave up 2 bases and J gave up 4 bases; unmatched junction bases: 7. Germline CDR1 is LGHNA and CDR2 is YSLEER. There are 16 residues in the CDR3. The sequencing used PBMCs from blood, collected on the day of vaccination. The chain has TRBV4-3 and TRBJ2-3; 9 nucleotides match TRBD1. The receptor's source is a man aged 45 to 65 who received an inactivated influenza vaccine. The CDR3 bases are TGCGCCAGCAGCCAACACAGGGGGCGCTTCCCAGATACGCAGTATTTT. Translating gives CASSQHRGRFPDTQYF.